One TCR beta chain is described in this entry. These data belong to a study of blood T cell repertoires in COVID-19. About the research overall: COVID-19 samples, acute and convalescent, were from the United States, Italy and Spain. PBMCs, B-cell-depleted T cells, or T cells were the source of the cDNA or gDNA that made up the material.

Trimming took off 2 bases at V and 2 bases at J, with 10 bases between the two ends. Germline V gives CDR1 LNHDA, CDR2 SQIVND (reference sequence). The CDR3 covers 14 residues. In the original analysis: Reference gene primer amplification gave nucleated cell count estimates. Using immunoSEQ multiplex PCR, the repertoire was profiled, and TCRdb retains in-frame clones only, with some absent. The DNA was the basis for D and trimming; V, J and clone size are from that table. The sample yields 150,000 to 190,000 clones, 80% to 90% seen once. This chain joins TRBV19 and TRBJ2-7; a weak D match, TRBD2 (5 bases). This TCR was sampled from a woman aged 50 to 65 with acute or convalescent COVID-19. The sequenced material came from peripheral blood. The CDR3 DNA follows: TGTGCCAGTAGTATACGAGGGATCCCCTACGAGCAGTACTTC. Translating gives CASSIRGIPYEQYF.